This TCR beta chain came from a study of CD8 T cells in ankylosing spondylitis. Points from the study as a whole: With a CD8+ phenotype, disease-linked clones were relatively rare in peripheral blood. One TCR beta motif, made up of about 8 highly homologous variants, appeared characteristic of ankylosing spondylitis blood.

CDR1 and CDR2 from the germline V gene are LGHNA and YNFKEQ. Trimming took 3 bases from V and 2 from J, leaving 13 bases between them. This CDR3 contains 15 residues. This clonotype was observed many times. Its matching antigen is unknown. From the 5' RACE reads, TCRdb called clonotypes with MiXCR, one entry per CDR3 protein. Among 500,000 to 650,000 distinct CDR3 sequences listed, under 5.5% were seen once. The chain employs TRBV4-2 and TRBJ1-2; D remains ambiguous. This TCR was sampled from a male donor with ankylosing spondylitis. The material sequenced was blood, either unsorted or a sorted T cell fraction (not recorded which). Written as DNA, the CDR3 is TGTGCCAGCAGCCAGGCTAGTGCAGGAAACTATGGCTACACCTTC. It specifies CASSQASAGNYGYTF.